This TCR beta chain derives from a study of monozygotic twins with inflammatory bowel disease (dated by TCRdb to between 2019 and 2020). Study-wide context: The complete study included 28 monozygotic twin pairs: 19 IBD-discordant Danish pairs and nine German pairs, of which four were IBD-concordant and five were IBD-discordant. Disease-associated traits were sought mainly through comparisons between IBD patients and their genetically identical healthy co-twins within discordant pairs. Each individual had, on average, about 151 000 unique TCRalpha sequences and 181 000 unique TCRbeta sequences available for analysis.

Comments on this clonotype: Its antigen remains unidentified.

Library preparation used 5' RACE. Each TCR library was prepared from about 3.5 ug of total RNA. For each sample, cDNA synthesis was carried out in eight separate reactions using SMARTScribe reverse transcriptase. During cDNA synthesis, unique molecular identifiers containing a 6-nucleotide sample barcode were introduced by template switching. Amplification of TCRalpha and TCRbeta cDNA involved two nested PCRs of 16 and 9 cycles, and each PCR was followed by bead purification. Before amplification, the cDNA was treated with uracil DNA-glycosylase and purified using the QIAquick PCR purification kit. The second PCR added Illumina TruSeq-compatible adapters along with sample-specific barcodes. TapeStation and Qubit were used to check library quality and concentration, and 5 ng of each library went into the pool. Sequencing of the pooled libraries was done on an Illumina HiSeq2500 single-index Rapid Run using custom sequencing primers and 2 x 100 bp reads. The study's processing was this. MiGEC version 1.2.6 was used for UMI-based consensus assembly to correct PCR and sequencing errors. MiXCR version 2.1.1 was used to carry out V(D)J alignment, clonotype assembly and CDR3 extraction. Gene usage, clonotype sharing and MAIT/NKT TCR abundance were normalised by analysing the top 1000, 10 000 and 20 000 clonotypes per sample. Diversity was computed as the inverse Simpson index with the vegan R package after downsampling to 27 000 UMIs. Paired Mann-Whitney U tests were applied to discordant twin pairs, with Benjamini-Hochberg correction for multiple testing. The reads, reprocessed by TCRdb, yield one row per CDR3 protein sequence and no DNA. These V and J calls rely on TCRdb rather than the paper's analysis. The sample's records list more than 300,000 distinct CDR3 sequences. 2.5% to 3% of the sample is in the top ten clones.

Sequences SGHRS (CDR1) and YFSETQ (CDR2) are obtained from the germline V gene. Including cysteine and phenylalanine, the CDR3 has 13 amino acids. No coding sequence is recorded. Broad study findings and their caveats: The analysis was unable to tell apart different T cell subtypes. Differing immunosuppressive treatments among patients may have added background noise and inter-individual variability to the repertoires. Concordant and discordant twins showed no difference in repertoire similarity, possibly because of limited statistical power. No single strong signal or clonotype linked to IBD turned up in the results, so the idea that one exists was not supported. IBD patients shared fewer clonotypes with other individuals than healthy twins did, most markedly in patients showing signs of disease activity. TCRbeta repertoire diversity, by inverse Simpson index, was decreased in IBD patients compared with their healthy co-twins.

From each donor, an approximately 2.5 ml peripheral blood sample was collected into PAXgene tubes and stored at -80 degrees C. Total RNA was isolated from whole blood with the PAXgene blood miRNA kit on an automated QIAcube, without T cell sorting. Deep TCRalpha and TCRbeta repertoire profiling with unique molecular barcoding was performed on peripheral blood of monozygotic twin pairs concordant or discordant for inflammatory bowel disease. Smoking habits were recorded for all twin pairs, and each individual was classified as a current, former or never smoker. The chain is made from TRBV5-1 and TRBJ2-1; TCRdb lists TRBD2, though no DNA is available to test this call. This TCR was recovered from a human donor with ulcerative colitis or Crohn's disease, or a healthy co-twin of an affected twin (not recorded which). The specimen was blood. The CDR3 reads CASSLGGPNEQFF.